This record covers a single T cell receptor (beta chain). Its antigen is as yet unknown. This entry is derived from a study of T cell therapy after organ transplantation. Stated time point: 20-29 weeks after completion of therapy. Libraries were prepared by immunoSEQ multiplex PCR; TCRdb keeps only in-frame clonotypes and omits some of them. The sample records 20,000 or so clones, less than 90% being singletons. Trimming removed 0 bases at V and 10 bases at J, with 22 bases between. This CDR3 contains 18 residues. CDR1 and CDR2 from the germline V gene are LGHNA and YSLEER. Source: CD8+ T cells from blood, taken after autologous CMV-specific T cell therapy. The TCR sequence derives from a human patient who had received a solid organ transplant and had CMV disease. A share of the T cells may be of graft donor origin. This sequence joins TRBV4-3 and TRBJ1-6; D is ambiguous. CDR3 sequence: CASSQDQEQAPYGSPLHF. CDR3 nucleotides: TGCGCCAGCAGCCAAGATCAAGAGCAGGCGCCGTATGGATCACCCCTCCACTTT.